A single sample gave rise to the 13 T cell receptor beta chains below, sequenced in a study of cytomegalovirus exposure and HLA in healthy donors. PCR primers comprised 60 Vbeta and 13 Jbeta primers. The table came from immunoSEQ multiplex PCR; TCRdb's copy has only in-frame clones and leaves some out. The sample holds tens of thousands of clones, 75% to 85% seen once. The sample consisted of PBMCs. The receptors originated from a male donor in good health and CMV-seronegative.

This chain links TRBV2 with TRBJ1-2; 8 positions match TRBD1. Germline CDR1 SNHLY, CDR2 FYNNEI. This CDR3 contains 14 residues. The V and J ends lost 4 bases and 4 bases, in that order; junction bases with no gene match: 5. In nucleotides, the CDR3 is TGTGCCAGCAGTGGGGGGACAGGTTCCTATGGCTACACCTTC. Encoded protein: CASSGGTGSYGYTF.

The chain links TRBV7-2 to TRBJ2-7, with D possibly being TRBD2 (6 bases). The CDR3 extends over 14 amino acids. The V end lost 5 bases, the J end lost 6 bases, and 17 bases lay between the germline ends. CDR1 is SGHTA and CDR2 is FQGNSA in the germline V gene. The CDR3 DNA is TGTGCCAGCAGCCGAGAAAGGGCGCGGGGCGAGCAGTACTTC. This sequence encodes CASSRERARGEQYF.

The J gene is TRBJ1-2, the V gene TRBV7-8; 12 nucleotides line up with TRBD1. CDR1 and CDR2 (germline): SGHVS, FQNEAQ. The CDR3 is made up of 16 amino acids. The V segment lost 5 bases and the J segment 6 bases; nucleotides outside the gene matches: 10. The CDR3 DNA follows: TGTGCCAGCAGCCTACCTAGTGGGACAGGGGGCCATGGCTACACCTTC. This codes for CASSLPSGTGGHGYTF.

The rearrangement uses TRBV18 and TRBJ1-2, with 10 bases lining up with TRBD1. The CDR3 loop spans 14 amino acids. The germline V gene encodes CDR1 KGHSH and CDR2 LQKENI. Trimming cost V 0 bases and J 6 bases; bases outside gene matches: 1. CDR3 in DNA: TGTGCCAGCTCACCACCGGACAGGGGGGATGGCTACACCTTC. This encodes CASSPPDRGDGYTF. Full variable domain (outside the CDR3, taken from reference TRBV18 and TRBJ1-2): NAGVMQNPRHLVRRRGQEARLRCSPMKGHSHVYWYRQLPEEGLKFMVYLQKENIIDESGMPKERFSAEFPKEGPSILRIQQVVRGDSAAYFCASSPPDRGDGYTFGSGTRLTVV.

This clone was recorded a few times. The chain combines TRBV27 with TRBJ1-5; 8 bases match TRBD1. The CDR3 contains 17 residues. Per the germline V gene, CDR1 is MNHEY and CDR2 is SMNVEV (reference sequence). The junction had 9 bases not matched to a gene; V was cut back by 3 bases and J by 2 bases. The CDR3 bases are TGTGCCAGCAGTTTGCTTTCTTCAGGGGGCGGCAATCAGCCCCAGCATTTT. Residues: CASSLLSSGGGNQPQHF.

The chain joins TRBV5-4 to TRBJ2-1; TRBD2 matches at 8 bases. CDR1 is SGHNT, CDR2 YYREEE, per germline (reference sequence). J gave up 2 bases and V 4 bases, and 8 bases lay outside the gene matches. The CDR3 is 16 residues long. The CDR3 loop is CASSLWAGGTYNEQFF. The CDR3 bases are TGTGCCAGCAGCCTCTGGGCGGGGGGAACCTACAATGAGCAGTTCTTC.

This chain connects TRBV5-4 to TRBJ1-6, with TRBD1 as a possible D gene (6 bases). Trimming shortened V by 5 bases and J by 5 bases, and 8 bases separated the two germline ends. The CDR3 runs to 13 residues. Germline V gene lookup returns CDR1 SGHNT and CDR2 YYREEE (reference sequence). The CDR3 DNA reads TGTGCCAGCAGGACAGGTGATAATTCACCCCTCCACTTT. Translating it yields CASRTGDNSPLHF. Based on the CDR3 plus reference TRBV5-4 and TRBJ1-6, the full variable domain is ETGVTQSPTHLIKTRGQQVTLRCSSQSGHNTVSWYQQALGQGPQFIFQYYREEENGRGNFPPRFSGLQFPNYSSELNVNALELDDSALYLCASRTGDNSPLHFGNGTRLTVT.

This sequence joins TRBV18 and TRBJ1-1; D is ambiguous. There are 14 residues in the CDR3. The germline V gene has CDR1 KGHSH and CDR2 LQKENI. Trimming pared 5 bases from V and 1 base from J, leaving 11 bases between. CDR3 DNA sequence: TGTGCCAGCTCAGCCGCGGGCTCGAACACTGAAGCTTTCTTT. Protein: CASSAAGSNTEAFF.

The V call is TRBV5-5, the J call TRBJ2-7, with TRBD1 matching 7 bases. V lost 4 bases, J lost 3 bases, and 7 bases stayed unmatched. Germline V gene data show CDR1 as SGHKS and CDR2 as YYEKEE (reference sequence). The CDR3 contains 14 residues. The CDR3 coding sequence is TGTGCCAGCAGCCGCCCAGGGGGAGTCTACGAGCAGTACTTC. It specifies CASSRPGGVYEQYF.

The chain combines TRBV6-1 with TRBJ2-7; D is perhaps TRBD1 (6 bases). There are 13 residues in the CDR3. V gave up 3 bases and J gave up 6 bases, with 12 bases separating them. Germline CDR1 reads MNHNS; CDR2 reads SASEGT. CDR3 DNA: TGTGCCAGCAGTGACGCAGGGGAGTCCGAGCAGTACTTC. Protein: CASSDAGESEQYF.

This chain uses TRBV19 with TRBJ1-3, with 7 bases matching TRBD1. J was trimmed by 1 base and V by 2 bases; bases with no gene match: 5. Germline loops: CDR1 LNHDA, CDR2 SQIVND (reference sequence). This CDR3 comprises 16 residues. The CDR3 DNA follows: TGTGCCAGTAGTATAAAGGGGGCAGAATCTGGAAACACCATATATTTT. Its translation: CASSIKGAESGNTIYF.

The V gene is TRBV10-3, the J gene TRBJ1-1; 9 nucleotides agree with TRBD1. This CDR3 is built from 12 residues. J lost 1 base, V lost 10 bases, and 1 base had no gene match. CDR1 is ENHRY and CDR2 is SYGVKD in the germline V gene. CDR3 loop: CATGQGNTEAFF. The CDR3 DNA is TGTGCCACGGGACAGGGGAACACTGAAGCTTTCTTT.

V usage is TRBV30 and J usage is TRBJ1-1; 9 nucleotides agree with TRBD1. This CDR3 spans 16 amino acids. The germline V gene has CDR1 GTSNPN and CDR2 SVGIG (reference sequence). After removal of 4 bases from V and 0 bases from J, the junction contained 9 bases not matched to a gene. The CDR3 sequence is CAWNKKGQGLNTEAFF. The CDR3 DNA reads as TGTGCCTGGAACAAAAAGGGACAGGGCTTGAACACTGAAGCTTTCTTT.